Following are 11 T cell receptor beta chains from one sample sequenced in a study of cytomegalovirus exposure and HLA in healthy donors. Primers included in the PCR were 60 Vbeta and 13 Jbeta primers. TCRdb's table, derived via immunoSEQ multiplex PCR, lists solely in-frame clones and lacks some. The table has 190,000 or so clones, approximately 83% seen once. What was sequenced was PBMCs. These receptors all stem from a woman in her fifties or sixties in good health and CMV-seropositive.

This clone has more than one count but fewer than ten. CDR3 in amino acids: CASSLEQNSNQPQHF. CDR3 coding DNA: TGTGCCAGCAGCTTAGAACAGAATAGCAATCAGCCCCAGCATTTT. The V and J genes are TRBV7-8 and TRBJ1-5; D is unclear. The CDR3 totals 15 residues. V was clipped by 1 base and J by 0 bases, with 7 bases between them. Per the germline V gene, CDR1 is SGHVS and CDR2 is FQNEAQ.

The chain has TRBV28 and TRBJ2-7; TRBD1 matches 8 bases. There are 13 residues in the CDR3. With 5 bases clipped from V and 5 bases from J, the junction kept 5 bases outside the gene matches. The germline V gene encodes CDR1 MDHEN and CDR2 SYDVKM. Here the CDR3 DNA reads TGTGCCAGCAGTGACAGGGGTTCCCACGAGCAGTACTTC. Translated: CASSDRGSHEQYF.

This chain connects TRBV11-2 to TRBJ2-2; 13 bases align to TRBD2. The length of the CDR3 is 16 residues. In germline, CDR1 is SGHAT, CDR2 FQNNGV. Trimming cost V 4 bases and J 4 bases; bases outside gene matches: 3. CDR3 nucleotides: TGTGCCAGCAGCTCCCGGACTAGCGGGGGCACCGGGGAGCTGTTTTTT. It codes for CASSSRTSGGTGELFF.

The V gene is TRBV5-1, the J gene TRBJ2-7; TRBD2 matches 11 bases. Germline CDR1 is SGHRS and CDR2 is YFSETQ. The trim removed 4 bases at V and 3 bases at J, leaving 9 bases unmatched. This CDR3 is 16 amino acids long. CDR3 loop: CASSPRTSGRDYEQYF. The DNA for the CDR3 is TGCGCCAGCAGCCCCCGGACTAGCGGGCGGGACTACGAGCAGTACTTC.

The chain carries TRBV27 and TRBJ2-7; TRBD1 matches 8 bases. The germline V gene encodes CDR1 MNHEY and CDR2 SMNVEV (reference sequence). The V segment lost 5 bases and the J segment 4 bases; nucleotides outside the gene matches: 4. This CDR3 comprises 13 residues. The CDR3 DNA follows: TGTGCCAGCAGTCCCGGACAGGGATACGAGCAGTACTTC. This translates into CASSPGQGYEQYF.

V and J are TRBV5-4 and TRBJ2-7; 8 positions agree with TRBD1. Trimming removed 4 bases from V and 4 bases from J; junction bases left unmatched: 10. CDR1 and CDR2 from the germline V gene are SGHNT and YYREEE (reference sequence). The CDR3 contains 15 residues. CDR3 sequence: CASSISGTGPYEQYF. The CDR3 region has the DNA TGTGCCAGCAGCATATCCGGGACAGGACCTTACGAGCAGTACTTC. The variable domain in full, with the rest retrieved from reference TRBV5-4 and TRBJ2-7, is ETGVTQSPTHLIKTRGQQVTLRCSSQSGHNTVSWYQQALGQGPQFIFQYYREEENGRGNFPPRFSGLQFPNYSSELNVNALELDDSALYLCASSISGTGPYEQYFGPGTRLTVT.

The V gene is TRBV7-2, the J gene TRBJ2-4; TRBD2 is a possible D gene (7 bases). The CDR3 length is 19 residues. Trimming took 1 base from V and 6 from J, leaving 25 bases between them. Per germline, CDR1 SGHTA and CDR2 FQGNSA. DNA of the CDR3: TGTGCCAGCAGCTTAGTGGGGGGCGGTGGCGGGGGCGCCCTAAACATTCAGTACTTC. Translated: CASSLVGGGGGGALNIQYF.

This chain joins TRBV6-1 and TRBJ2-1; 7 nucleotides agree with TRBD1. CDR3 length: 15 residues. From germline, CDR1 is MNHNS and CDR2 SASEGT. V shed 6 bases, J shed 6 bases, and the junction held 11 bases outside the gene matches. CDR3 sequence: CASSVQGVRGNEQFF. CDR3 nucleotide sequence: TGTGCCAGCAGCGTCCAGGGGGTTAGGGGCAATGAGCAGTTCTTC.

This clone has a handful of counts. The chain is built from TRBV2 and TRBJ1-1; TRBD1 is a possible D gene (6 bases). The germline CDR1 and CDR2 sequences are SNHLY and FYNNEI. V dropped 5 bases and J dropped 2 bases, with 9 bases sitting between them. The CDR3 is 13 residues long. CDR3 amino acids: CASSWTVNTEAFF. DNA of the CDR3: TGTGCCAGCAGTTGGACAGTAAACACTGAAGCTTTCTTT.

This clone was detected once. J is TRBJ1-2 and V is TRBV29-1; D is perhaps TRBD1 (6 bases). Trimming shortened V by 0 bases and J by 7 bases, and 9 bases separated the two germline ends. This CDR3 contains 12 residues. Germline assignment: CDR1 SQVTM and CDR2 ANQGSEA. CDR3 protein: CSVEDLGGGYTF. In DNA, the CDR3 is TGCAGCGTTGAAGATCTAGGGGGTGGCTACACCTTC.

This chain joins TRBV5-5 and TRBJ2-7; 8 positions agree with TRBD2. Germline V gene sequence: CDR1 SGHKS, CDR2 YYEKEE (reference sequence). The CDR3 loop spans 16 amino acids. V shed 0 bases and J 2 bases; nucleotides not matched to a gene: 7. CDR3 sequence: CASSLVAGRFPYEQYF. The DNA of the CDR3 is TGTGCCAGCAGCTTGGTAGCGGGACGGTTCCCCTACGAGCAGTACTTC.